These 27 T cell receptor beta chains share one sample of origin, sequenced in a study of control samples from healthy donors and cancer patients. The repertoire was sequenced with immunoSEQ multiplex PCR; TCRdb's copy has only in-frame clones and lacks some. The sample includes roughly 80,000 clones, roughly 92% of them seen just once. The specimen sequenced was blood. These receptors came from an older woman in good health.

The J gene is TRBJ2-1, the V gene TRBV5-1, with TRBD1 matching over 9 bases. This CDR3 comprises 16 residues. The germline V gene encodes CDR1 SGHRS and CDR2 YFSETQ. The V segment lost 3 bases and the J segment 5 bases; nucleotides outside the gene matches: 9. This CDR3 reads CASSSSGTGSDNEQFF. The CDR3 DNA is TGCGCCAGCAGCTCTTCCGGGACAGGGTCGGACAATGAGCAGTTCTTC.

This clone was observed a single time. The CDR3 coding sequence is TGTGCCACCAGCGGATTCCAGGGAGGGGGTGAAAAACTGTTTTTT. Translating it yields CATSGFQGGGEKLFF. J is TRBJ1-4 and V is TRBV15, with D perhaps TRBD1 (6 bases). The CDR3 spans 15 residues. Germline CDR1 is LNHNV and CDR2 is YYDKDF (reference sequence). Deletions cut 5 bases from V and 7 bases from J, with 17 bases between.

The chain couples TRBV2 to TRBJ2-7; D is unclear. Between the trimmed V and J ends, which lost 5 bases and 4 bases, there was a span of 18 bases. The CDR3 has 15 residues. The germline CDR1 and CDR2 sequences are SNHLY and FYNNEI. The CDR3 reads CASSLSTRALYEQYF. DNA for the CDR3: TGTGCCAGCAGTTTGTCTACGCGCGCCCTTTACGAGCAGTACTTC.

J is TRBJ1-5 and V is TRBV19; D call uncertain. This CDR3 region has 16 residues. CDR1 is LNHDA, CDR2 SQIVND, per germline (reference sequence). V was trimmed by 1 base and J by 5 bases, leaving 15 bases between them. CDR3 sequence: CASSIVGLQNDQPQHF. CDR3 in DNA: TGTGCCAGTAGTATAGTAGGCCTTCAGAACGATCAGCCCCAGCATTTT.

CDR3 residues: CASSEGSHGYTF. The DNA for the CDR3 is TGCGCCAGCAGTGAGGGGAGCCATGGCTACACCTTC. This sequence joins TRBV10-2 and TRBJ1-2; no reliable D call. The CDR3 runs to 12 residues. V lost 2 bases to trimming and J lost 6 bases, with 7 bases between them. Germline CDR1 and CDR2: WSHSY and SAAADI.

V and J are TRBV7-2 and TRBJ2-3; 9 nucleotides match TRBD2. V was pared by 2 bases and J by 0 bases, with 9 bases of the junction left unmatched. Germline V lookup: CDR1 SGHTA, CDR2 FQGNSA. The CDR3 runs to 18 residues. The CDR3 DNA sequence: TGTGCCAGCAGCTTACGGGTTAGCGGGAGAACTAGCACAGATACGCAGTATTTT. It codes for CASSLRVSGRTSTDTQYF.

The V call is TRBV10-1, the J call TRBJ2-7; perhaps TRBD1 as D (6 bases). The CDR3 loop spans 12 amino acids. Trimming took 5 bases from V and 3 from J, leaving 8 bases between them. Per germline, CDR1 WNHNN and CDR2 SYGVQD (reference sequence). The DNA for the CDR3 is TGCGCCAGCAGTAAGACAGGCTACGAGCAGTACTTC. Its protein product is CASSKTGYEQYF.

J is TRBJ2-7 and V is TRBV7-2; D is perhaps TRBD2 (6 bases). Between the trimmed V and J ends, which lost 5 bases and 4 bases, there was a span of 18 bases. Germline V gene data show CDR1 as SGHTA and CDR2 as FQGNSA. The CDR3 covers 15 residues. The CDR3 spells CASSGGWGGNYEQYF. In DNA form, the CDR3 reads TGTGCCAGCAGCGGGGGGTGGGGCGGGAATTACGAGCAGTACTTC.

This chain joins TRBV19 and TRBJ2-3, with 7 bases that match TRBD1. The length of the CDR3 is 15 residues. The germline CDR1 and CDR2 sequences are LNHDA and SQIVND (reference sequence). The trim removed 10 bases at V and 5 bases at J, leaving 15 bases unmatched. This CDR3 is CATSSRTGSRDTQYF. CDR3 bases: TGTGCCACCAGCTCCCGGACAGGCTCAAGAGATACGCAGTATTTT.

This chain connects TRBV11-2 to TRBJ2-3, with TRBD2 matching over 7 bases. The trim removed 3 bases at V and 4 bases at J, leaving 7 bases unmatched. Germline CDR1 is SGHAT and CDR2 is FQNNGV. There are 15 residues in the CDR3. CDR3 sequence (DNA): TGTGCCAGCAGCTTCTCTCGGGGGGTGGCAGATACGCAGTATTTT. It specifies CASSFSRGVADTQYF.

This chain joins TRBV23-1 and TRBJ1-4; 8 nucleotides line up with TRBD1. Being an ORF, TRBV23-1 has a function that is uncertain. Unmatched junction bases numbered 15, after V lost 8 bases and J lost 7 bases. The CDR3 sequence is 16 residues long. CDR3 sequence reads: CASGGTGKISTEKLFF. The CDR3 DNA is TGCGCCAGCGGGGGGACAGGCAAAATTAGCACTGAAAAACTGTTTTTT.

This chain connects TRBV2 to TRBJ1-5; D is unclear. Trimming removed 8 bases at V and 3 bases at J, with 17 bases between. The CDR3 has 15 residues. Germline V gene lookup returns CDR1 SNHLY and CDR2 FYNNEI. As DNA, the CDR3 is TGTGCCAGCTCAGGTACGGGCGCTTACAATCAGCCCCAGCATTTT. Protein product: CASSGTGAYNQPQHF. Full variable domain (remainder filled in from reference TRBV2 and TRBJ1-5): EPEVTQTPSHQVTQMGQEVILRCVPISNHLYFYWYRQILGQKVEFLVSFYNNEISEKSEIFDDQFSVERPDGSNFTLKIRSTKLEDSAMYFCASSGTGAYNQPQHFGDGTRLSIL.

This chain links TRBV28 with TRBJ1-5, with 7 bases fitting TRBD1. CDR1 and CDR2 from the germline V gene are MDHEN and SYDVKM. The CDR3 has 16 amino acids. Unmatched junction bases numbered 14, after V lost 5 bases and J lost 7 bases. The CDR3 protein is CASSTPRQGTGQPQHF. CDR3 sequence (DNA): TGTGCCAGCAGTACCCCTCGACAGGGTACTGGACAGCCCCAGCATTTT.

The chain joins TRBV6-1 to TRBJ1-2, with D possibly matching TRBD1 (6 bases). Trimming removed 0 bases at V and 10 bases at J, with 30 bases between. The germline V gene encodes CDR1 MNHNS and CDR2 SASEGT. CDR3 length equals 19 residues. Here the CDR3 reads CASSEAGGATPTPRAFYTF. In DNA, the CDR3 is TGTGCCAGCAGTGAAGCTGGGGGGGCCACACCAACCCCCCGGGCCTTCTACACCTTC.

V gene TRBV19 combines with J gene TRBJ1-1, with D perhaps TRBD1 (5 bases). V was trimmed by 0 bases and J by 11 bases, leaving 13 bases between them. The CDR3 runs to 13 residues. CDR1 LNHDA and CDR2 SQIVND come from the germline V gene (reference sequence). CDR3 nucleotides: TGTGCCAGTAGTATAGAAGGTCGAGGGGTGGCTTTCTTT. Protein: CASSIEGRGVAFF.

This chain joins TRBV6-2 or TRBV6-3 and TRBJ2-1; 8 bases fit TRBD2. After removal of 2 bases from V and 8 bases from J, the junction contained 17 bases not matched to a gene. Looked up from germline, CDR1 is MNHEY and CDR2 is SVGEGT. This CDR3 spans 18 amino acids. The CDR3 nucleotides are TGTGCCAGCAGTTACAGGAGGGTCACAGCGGGAGCAGGATATGAGCAGTTCTTC. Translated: CASSYRRVTAGAGYEQFF.

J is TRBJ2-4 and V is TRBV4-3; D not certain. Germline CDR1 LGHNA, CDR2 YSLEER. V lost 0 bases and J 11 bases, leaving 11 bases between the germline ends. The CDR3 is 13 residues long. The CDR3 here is CASSQERQLLQYF. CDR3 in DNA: TGCGCCAGCAGCCAAGAAAGACAACTTCTTCAGTACTTC.

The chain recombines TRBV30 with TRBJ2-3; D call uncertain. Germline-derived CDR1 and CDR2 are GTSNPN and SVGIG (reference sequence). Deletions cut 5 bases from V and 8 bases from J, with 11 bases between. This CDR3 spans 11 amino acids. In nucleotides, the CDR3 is TGTGCCTGGTTCACGTCGACTACGCAGTATTTT. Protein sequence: CAWFTSTTQYF.

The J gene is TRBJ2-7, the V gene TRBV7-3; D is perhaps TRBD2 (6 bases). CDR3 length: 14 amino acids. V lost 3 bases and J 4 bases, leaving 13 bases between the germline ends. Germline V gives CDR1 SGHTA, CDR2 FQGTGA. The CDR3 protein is CASSFGGMGYEQYF. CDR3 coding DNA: TGTGCCAGCAGCTTTGGCGGGATGGGATACGAGCAGTACTTC.

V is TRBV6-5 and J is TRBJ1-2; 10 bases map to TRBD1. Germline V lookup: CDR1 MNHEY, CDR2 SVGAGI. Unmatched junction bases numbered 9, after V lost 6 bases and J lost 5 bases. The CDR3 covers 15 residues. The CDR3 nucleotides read TGTGCCAGCAGCCCGAGTGGGACAGGGGTTTATGGCTACACCTTC. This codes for CASSPSGTGVYGYTF.

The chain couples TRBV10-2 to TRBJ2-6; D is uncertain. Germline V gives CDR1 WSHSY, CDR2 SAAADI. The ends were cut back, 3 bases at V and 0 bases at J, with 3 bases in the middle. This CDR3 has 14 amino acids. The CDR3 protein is CASSDISGANVLTF. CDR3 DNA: TGCGCCAGCAGTGATATCTCTGGGGCCAACGTCCTGACTTTC.

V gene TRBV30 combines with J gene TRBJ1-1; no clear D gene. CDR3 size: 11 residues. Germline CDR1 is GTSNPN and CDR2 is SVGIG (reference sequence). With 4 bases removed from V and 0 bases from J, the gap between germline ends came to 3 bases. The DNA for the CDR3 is TGTGCCTGGACTTTGAACACTGAAGCTTTCTTT. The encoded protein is CAWTLNTEAFF.

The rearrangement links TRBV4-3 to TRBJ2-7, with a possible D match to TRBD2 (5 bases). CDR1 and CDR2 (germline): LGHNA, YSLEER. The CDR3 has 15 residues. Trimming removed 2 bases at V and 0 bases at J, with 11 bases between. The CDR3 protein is CASSQRRETSYEQYF. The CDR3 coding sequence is TGCGCCAGCAGCCAAAGACGGGAAACCTCCTACGAGCAGTACTTC.

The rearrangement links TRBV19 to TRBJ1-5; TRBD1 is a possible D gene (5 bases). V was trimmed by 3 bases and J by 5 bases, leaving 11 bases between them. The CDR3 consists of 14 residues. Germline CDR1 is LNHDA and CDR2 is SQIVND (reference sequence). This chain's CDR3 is CASSIDARDQPQHF. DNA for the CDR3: TGTGCCAGTAGTATTGATGCCAGGGATCAGCCCCAGCATTTT. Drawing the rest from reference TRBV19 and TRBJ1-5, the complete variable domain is DGGITQSPKYLFRKEGQNVTLSCEQNLNHDAMYWYRQDPGQGLRLIYYSQIVNDFQKGDIAEGYSVSREKKESFPLTVTSAQKNPTAFYLCASSIDARDQPQHFGDGTRLSIL.

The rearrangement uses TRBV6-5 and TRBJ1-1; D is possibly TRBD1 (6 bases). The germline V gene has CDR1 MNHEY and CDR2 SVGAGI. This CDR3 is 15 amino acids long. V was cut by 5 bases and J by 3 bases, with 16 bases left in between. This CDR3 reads CASSLLRRGDTEAFF. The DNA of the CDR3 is TGTGCCAGCAGTCTACTCCGGAGGGGGGACACTGAAGCTTTCTTT.

CDR3 DNA sequence: TGTGCCAGCAGTCTCCTAGCGGTAACCCTCAATGAGCAGTTCTTC. It is translated as CASSLLAVTLNEQFF. V and J are TRBV28 and TRBJ2-1; 7 bases match TRBD2. This CDR3 is 15 amino acids long. The germline V gene has CDR1 MDHEN and CDR2 SYDVKM. V shed 5 bases, J shed 6 bases, and the junction held 10 bases outside the gene matches. Full variable domain (rest looked up from reference TRBV28 and TRBJ2-1): DVKVTQSSRYLVKRTGEKVFLECVQDMDHENMFWYRQDPGLGLRLIYFSYDVKMKEKGDIPEGYSVSREKKERFSLILESASTNQTSMYLCASSLLAVTLNEQFFGPGTRLTVL.

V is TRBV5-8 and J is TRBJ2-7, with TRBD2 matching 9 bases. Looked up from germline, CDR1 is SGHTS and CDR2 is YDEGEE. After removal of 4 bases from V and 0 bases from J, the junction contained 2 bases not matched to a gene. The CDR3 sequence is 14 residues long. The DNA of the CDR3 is TGTGCCAGCAGCCGCGGGGGGGTCTCCTACGAGCAGTACTTC. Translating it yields CASSRGGVSYEQYF.